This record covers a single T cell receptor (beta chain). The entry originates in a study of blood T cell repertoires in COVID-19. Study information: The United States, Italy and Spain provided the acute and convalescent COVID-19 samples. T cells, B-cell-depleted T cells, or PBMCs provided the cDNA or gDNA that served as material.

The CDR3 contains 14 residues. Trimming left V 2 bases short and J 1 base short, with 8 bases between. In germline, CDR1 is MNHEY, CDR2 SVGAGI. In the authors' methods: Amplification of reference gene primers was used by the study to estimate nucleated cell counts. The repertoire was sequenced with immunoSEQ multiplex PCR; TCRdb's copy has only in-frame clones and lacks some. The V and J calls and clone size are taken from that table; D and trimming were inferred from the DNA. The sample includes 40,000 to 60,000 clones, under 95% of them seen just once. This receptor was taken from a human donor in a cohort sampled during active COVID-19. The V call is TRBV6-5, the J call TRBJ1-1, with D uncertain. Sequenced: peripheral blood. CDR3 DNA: TGTGCCAGCAGTTACGGAGGTGCGAACACTGAAGCTTTCTTT. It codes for CASSYGGANTEAFF.